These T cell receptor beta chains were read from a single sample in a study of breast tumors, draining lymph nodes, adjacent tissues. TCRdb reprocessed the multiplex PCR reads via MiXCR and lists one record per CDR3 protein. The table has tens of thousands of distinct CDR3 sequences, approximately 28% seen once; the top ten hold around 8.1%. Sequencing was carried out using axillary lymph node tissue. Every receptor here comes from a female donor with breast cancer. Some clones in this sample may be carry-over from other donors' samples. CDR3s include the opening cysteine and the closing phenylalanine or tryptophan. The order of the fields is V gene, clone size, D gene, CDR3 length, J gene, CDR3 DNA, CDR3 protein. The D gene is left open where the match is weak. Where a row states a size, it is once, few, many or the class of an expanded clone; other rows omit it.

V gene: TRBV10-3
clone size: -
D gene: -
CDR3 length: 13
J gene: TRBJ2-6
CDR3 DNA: TGTGCCATCAGACCGGGACTGGCCAACGTCCTGACTTTC
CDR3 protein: CAIRPGLANVLTF

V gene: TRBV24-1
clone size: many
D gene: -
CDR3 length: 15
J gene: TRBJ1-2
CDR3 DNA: TGTGCCACCAGTGATGACCCGACCGGAGGCTATGGCTACACCTTC
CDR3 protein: CATSDDPTGGYGYTF

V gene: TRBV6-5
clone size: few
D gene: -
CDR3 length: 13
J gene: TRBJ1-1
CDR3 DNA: TGTGCCAGCAAAAAAACGACAGGTGTGGGGGCTTTCTTT
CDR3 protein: CASKKTTGVGAFF

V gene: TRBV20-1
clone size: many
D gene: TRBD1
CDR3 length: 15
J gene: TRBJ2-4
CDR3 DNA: TGCAGTGCTAGATTTGACAGGGGGTTTAAGAACATTCAGTACTTC
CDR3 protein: CSARFDRGFKNIQYF

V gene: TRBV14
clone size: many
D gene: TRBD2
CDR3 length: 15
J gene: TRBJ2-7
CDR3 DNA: TGTGCCAGCAGTTATACTAGCGGGAACTCCTACGAGCAGTACTTC
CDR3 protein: CASSYTSGNSYEQYF

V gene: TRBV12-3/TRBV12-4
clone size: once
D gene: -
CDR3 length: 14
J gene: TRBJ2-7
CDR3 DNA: TGTGCCAGCAGTTTAGGGAACACTGTAGACGAGCAGTACTTC
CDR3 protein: CASSLGNTVDEQYF

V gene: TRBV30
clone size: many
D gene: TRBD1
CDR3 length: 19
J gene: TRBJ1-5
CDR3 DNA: TGTGCCTGGATAGTCTCGGGACAGGGATTTGTATTCGGCAATCAGCCCCAGCATTTT
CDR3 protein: CAWIVSGQGFVFGNQPQHF

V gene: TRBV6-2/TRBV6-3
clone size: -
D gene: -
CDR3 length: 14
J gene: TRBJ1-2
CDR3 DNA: TGTGCCAGCACCAAGACACCTACTAACTATGGCTACACCTTC
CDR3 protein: CASTKTPTNYGYTF

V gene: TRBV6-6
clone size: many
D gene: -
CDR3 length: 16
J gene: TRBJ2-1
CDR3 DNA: TGTGCCAGCAGCCCCCCTAGGACAGAGGTCTACAATGAGCAGTTCTTC
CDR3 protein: CASSPPRTEVYNEQFF

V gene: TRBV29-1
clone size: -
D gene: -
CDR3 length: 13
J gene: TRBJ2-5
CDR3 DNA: TGCAGCGTTGAATGGGGAATTGGAGAGACCCAGTACTTC
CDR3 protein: CSVEWGIGETQYF

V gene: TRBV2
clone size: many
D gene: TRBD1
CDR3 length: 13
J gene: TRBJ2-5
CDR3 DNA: TGTGCCACCCGAACCGGGACAGAAGAGACCCAGTACTTC
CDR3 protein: CATRTGTEETQYF

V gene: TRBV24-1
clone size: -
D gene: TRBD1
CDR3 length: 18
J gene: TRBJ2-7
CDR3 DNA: TGTGCCACCAGTGAGAAATTGTTAAGGGACAGGGGGAGCTACGAGCAGCACTTC
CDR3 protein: CATSEKLLRDRGSYEQHF

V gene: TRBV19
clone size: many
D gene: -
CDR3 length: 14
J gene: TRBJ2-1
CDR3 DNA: TGTGCCAGTAGTATCCCCAGTCCATACAATGAGCAGTTCTTC
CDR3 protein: CASSIPSPYNEQFF

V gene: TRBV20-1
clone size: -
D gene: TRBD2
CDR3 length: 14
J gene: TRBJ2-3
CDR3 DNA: TGCAGTGCTAGAGCTAGCGGGAGGTCCGATACGCAGTATTTT
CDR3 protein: CSARASGRSDTQYF

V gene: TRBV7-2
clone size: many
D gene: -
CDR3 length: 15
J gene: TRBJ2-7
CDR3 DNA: TGTGCCAGCAGCCTAAGAGGCATCAACGGGGACGAGCAGTACTTC
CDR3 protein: CASSLRGINGDEQYF

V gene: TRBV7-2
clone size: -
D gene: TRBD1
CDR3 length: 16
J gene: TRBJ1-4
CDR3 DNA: TGTGCCAGCAGCTTAGCAGGGGGCGCGGGCTATGAAAAACTGTTTTTT
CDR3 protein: CASSLAGGAGYEKLFF

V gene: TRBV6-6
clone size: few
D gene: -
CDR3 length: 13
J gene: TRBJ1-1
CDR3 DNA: TGTGCCAGCAGTTACTCTCCGGGTACTGAAGCTTTCTTT
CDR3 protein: CASSYSPGTEAFF

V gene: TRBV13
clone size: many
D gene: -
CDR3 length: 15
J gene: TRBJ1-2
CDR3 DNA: TGTGCCAGCAGCTTAGGGGGGACTCCGGGAGATGGCTACACCTTC
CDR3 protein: CASSLGGTPGDGYTF

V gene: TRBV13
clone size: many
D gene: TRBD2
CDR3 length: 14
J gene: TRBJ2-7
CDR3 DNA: TGTGCCAGCAGCTTTACCGGGGGGTCCTACGAGCAGTACTTC
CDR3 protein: CASSFTGGSYEQYF

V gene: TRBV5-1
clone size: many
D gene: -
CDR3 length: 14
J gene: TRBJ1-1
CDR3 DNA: TGCGCCAGCAGCGCCAAATTTCCCGACACTGAAGCTTTCTTT
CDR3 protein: CASSAKFPDTEAFF

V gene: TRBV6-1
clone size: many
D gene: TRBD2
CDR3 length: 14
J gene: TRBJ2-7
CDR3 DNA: TGTGCCAGCAGCGGTCTAGCGGGAGCCTACGAGCAGTACTTC
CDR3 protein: CASSGLAGAYEQYF

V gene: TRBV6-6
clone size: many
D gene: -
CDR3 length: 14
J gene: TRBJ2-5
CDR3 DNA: TGTGCCACCCAACCCCCGGGGGCGCGGGAGACCCAGTACTTC
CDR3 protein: CATQPPGARETQYF

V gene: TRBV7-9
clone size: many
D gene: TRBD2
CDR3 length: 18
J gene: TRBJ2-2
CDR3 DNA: TGTGCCAGCAGCCCCAGACTAGCGGGAGCGACAAACACCGGGGAGCTGTTTTTT
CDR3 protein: CASSPRLAGATNTGELFF

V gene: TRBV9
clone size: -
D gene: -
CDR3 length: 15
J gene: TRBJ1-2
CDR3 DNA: TGTGCCAGCAGCGTAAAGGATACGGGGGGCTATGGCTCCGCCTTC
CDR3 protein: CASSVKDTGGYGSAF

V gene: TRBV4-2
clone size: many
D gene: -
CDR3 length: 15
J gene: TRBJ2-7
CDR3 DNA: TGTGCCAGCAGCCAAGATCTCGGGGGATCCTACGAGCAGTACTTC
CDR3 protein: CASSQDLGGSYEQYF

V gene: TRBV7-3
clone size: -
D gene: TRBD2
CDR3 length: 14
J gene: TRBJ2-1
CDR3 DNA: TGTGCCAGCAGGTCGGGGCTAGCGGGCAATGAGCAGTCCTTC
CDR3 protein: CASRSGLAGNEQSF

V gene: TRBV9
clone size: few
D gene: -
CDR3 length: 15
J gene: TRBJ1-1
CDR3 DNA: TGTGCCAGCAGCGTGGACATAACGCGGGGAACTGAAGCTTTCTTT
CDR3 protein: CASSVDITRGTEAFF

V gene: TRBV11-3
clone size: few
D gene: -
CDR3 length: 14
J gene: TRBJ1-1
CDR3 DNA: TGTGCCAGCAGCTTAGCGGAGGGAAGGACTGAAGCTTTCTTT
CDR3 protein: CASSLAEGRTEAFF

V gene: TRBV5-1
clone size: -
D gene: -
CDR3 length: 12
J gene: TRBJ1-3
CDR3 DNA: TGCGCCAGCAGCAACCTAGGGGGCACCATATATTTT
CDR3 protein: CASSNLGGTIYF

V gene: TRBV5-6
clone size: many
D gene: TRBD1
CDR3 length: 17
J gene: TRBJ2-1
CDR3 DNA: TGTGCCAGCAGCCCACCCGTGGGAAGGACAGGCGCCAATGAGCAGTTCTTC
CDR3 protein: CASSPPVGRTGANEQFF

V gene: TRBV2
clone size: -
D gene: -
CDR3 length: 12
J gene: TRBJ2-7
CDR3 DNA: TGTGCCAGCAGTGGTTCTATAGACGAGCAGTACTTC
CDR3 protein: CASSGSIDEQYF

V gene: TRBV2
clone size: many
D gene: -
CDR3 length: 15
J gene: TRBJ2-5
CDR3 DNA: TGTGCCAACTCGGGGGAGGGGGCGCGGGGAGAGACCCAGTACTTC
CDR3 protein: CANSGEGARGETQYF

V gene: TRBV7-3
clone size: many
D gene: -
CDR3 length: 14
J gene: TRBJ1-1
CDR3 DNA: TGTGCCAGCAGCTTAACAGGGGCTGGCTCCGAAGCTTTCTTT
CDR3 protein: CASSLTGAGSEAFF

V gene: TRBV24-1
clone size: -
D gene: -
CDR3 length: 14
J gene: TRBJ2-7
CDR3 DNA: TGTGCCACCAGTGATTCTGGGAGAACCTACGAGCAGTACTTC
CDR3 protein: CATSDSGRTYEQYF

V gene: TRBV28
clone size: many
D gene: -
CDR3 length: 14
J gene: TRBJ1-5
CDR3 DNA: TGTGCCAGCAGGAGCGGTGGAAGCAATCAGCCCCAGCATTTT
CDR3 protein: CASRSGGSNQPQHF

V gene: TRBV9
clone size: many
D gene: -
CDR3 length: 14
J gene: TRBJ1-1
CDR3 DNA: TGTGCCAGCAGTTTTGGGACACATAACACTGAAGCTTTCTTT
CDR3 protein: CASSFGTHNTEAFF

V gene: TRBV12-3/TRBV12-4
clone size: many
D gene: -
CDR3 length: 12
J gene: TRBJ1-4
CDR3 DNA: TGTGCCAGCACTCGGGAAGCTGAAAAACTGTTTTTT
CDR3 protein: CASTREAEKLFF

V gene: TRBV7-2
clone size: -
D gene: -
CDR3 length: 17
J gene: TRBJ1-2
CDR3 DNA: TGTGCCAGCAGCTTAGCCCCCGGGACACGGGCGAACTATGGCTACACCTTC
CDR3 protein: CASSLAPGTRANYGYTF

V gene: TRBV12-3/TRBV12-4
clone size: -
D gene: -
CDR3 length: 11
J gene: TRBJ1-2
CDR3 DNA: TGTGCCAGCAGTTTAGCAGGGGTCTACACCTTC
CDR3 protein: CASSLAGVYTF

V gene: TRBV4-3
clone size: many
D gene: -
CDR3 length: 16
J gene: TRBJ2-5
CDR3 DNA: TGCGCCAGCAGCCAAGATCTCAGATTGGGACAAGAGACCCAGTACTTC
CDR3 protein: CASSQDLRLGQETQYF

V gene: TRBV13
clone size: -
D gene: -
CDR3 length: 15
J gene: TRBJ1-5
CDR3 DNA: TGTGCCAGCAGTGCAAAAGTAGGCACAGGTCCGCCCCAGCATTTT
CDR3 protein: CASSAKVGTGPPQHF

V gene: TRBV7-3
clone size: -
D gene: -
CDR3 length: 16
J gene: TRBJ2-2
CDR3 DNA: TGTACTAGCAGTTTTACCGGGACCACGAACACCGGGGAGCTGTTTTTT
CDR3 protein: CTSSFTGTTNTGELFF

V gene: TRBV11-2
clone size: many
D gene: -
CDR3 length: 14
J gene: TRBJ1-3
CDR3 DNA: TGTGCCAGCAGCTTAGCTCGTTCGGGAAACACCATATATTTT
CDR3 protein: CASSLARSGNTIYF

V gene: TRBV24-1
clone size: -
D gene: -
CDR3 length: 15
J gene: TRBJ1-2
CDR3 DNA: TGTGCCACCAGTGATTCGGGAAGGGCGTCGTATGGCTACACCTTC
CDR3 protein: CATSDSGRASYGYTF

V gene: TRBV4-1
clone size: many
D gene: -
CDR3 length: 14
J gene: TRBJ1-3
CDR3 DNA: TGCGCCAGCAGCCAAGTTCAGGGTATCAACACCATATATTTT
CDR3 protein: CASSQVQGINTIYF

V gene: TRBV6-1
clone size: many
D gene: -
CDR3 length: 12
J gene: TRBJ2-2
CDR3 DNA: TGTGCCACCTTCGGGAACACCGGGGAGCTGTTTTTT
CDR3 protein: CATFGNTGELFF

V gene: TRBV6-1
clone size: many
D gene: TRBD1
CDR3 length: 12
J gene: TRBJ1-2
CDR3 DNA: TGTGCCAGCAGGGACAGGGTCTATGGCTACACCTTC
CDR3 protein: CASRDRVYGYTF

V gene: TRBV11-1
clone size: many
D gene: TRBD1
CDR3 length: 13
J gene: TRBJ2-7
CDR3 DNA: TGTGCCAGCAGCCCAGGGACAGGGGACGAGCAGTACTTC
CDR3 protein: CASSPGTGDEQYF

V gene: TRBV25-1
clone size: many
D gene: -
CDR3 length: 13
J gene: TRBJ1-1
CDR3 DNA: TGTGCCAGCAGTCTGGGAGGGAACACTGAAGCTTTCTTT
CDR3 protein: CASSLGGNTEAFF

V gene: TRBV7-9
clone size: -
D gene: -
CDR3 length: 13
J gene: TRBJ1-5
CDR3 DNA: TGTGCCAGCAGTTTAGGACTCGATCAGCCCCAGCATTTT
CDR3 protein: CASSLGLDQPQHF

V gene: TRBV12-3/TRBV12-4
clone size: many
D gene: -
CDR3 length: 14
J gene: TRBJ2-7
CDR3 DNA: TGTGCCAGCAGCCTAGGTACTCTCTCCTACGAGCAGTACTTC
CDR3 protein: CASSLGTLSYEQYF